This is a list of T cell receptor beta chains from one sample in a study of shared clonotypes between healthy human individuals. The protocol was immunoSEQ multiplex PCR, while the TCRdb copy is restricted to in-frame clones and leaves out a portion. The sample lists about 1.1 million clones, roughly 80% occurring once. Sample: memory CD4+ T cells from PBMCs. These receptors originate from a man aged 18 to 30 in good health. Some clones in this sample may be carry-over from other donors' samples. The conserved cysteine and the conserved F or W are not part of the CDR3 here. Each record gives: V gene, CDR3 protein.

v_gene: TRBV5-1; CDR3aa: ASSLVSGPNQPQH
v_gene: TRBV7-2; CDR3aa: ASVRGHPSSYEQY
v_gene: TRBV6-1; CDR3aa: ASSESGRIGNQPQH
v_gene: TRBV10-3; CDR3aa: AISESGVAGADTQY
v_gene: TRBV5-1; CDR3aa: ASRPGLASNADTQY
v_gene: TRBV20-1; CDR3aa: SAITYEQY
v_gene: TRBV11-3; CDR3aa: ASSSPGPLAGLADTQY
v_gene: TRBV5-1; CDR3aa: ASSLSIRETGNEQF
v_gene: TRBV2; CDR3aa: ASSGWGLGNTIY
v_gene: TRBV12-5; CDR3aa: ASGLAGEHEQY
v_gene: TRBV2; CDR3aa: ASIREGGNEQF
v_gene: TRBV29-1; CDR3aa: SVEDLPLTLNTEAF
v_gene: TRBV23-1; CDR3aa: ASSHGGMSTDTQY
v_gene: TRBV4-1; CDR3aa: ASSQVGGSGTSTDTQY